The 8 T cell receptor beta chains in this list originate from one sample, sequenced in a study of T-cell memory formation after mild COVID-19. TCRdb re-analysed the 5' RACE reads in MiXCR, keeping a single row per CDR3 protein. This table holds approximately 400,000 distinct CDR3 sequences, under 20% found once. The specimen was PBMCs or a T cell subset sorted from them (not recorded which). The receptors originated from a man aged 18-30 years who had mild COVID-19 (a few samples of this study predate the infection). Cell type and time point are not known.

The chain combines TRBV7-8 with TRBJ2-1, with 9 bases matching TRBD2. V lost 1 base and J lost 8; bases outside the gene matches: 6. CDR1 and CDR2 (germline): SGHVS, FQNEAQ. The CDR3 runs to 15 residues. The CDR3 region is CASSLEGGGAYEQFF. In DNA, the CDR3 is TGTGCCAGCAGCTTAGAGGGCGGGGGGGCATATGAGCAGTTCTTC.

The chain combines TRBV6-6 with TRBJ2-3; D gene unclear. The germline CDR1 and CDR2 sequences are MNHNY and SVGAGI (reference sequence). The CDR3 consists of 12 residues. Trimming pared 6 bases from V and 6 bases from J, leaving 10 bases between. The CDR3 region has the DNA TGTGCCAGCAGCTACGAACGGGATACGCAGTATTTT. The encoded protein is CASSYERDTQYF.

This clonotype was seen a few times. The V and J genes are TRBV7-9 and TRBJ2-7; D not resolved. This CDR3 has 13 amino acids. Germline V gene sequence: CDR1 SEHNR, CDR2 FQNEAQ (reference sequence). V dropped 6 bases and J dropped 8 bases, with 17 bases sitting between them. The CDR3 loop is CASRPARLGQQYV. DNA of the CDR3: TGTGCCAGCAGACCTGCCCGGCTCGGCCAGCAGTACGTC.

The sample holds many counts of this clonotype. This chain connects TRBV6-6 to TRBJ1-2; TRBD1 aligns across 9 bases. Germline V gene sequence: CDR1 MNHNY, CDR2 SVGAGI (reference sequence). J was trimmed by 5 bases and V by 2 bases; bases with no gene match: 3. The CDR3 spans 14 residues. Here the CDR3 DNA reads TGTGCCAGCAGTTACACAGGGGGCGGGTATGGCTACACCTTC. It translates to CASSYTGGGYGYTF.

Only one count was recorded for this clonotype. The chain carries TRBV6-2 or TRBV6-3 and TRBJ2-3, with 11 nucleotides matching TRBD2. J lost 1 base, V lost 0 bases, and 6 bases had no gene match. CDR1 and CDR2 (germline): MNHEY, SVGEGT. This CDR3 spans 18 amino acids. The CDR3 is CASSYSTTSGDRTDTQYF. The CDR3, as DNA: TGTGCCAGCAGTTACTCGACGACTAGCGGGGACCGCACAGATACGCAGTATTTT.

At least ten counts were recorded for this clonotype. CDR3 nucleotide sequence: TGTGCCTGGAGTGTCGGGGGGGCGTATACGCAGTATTTT. Amino acid sequence: CAWSVGGAYTQYF. J is TRBJ2-3 and V is TRBV30, with 8 positions matching TRBD2. The J segment lost 7 bases and the V segment lost 0 bases, leaving 3 bases of the junction unmatched. Germline CDR1 and CDR2: GTSNPN and SVGIG (reference sequence). The CDR3 runs 13 residues.

In its sample, this clonotype was seen a few times. The V call is TRBV5-4, the J call TRBJ2-7; D assignment may be TRBD1 or TRBD2 (7 bases each). The germline V gene encodes CDR1 SGHNT and CDR2 YYREEE (reference sequence). CDR3 length equals 15 residues. V gave up 4 bases and J gave up 6 bases, with 20 bases separating them. The CDR3 spells CASSGGGGFTSEQYV. In DNA, the CDR3 is TGTGCCAGCAGCGGGGGAGGGGGCTTTACGTCCGAGCAGTACGTC.

This clonotype has a handful of counts. The chain employs TRBV20-1 and TRBJ1-2, with unresolved D. The CDR3 consists of 13 residues. The V and J ends lost 2 bases and 2 bases respectively, with 9 bases between them. Germline values: CDR1 DFQATT, CDR2 SNEGSKA (reference sequence). The CDR3 protein is CSARSEPNYGYTF. The CDR3, as DNA: TGCAGTGCTAGATCGGAACCGAACTATGGCTACACCTTC.